One sample yielded the 8 T cell receptor beta chains listed below, sequenced in a study of metastatic and nonmetastatic thyroid tumors. No treatment had been given to any patient before thyroid surgery. From the PCR reads, TCRdb re-called clones with MiXCR. The repertoire holds some 83,000 clones, with around 12% as singletons. Sequencing was done on a sample of tumor tissue. All receptors come from a female donor with papillary thyroid cancer or a benign thyroid nodule (not recorded which). Some clones in this sample may be carry-over from other donors' samples.

The chain links TRBV11-2 to TRBJ2-1, with D uncertain. The CDR3 is 15 amino acids. The V and J ends lost 1 base and 4 bases respectively, with 11 bases between them. The germline gives CDR1 SGHAT, CDR2 FQNNGV. CDR3 nucleotides: TGTGCCAGCAGCTTAGGTAGGGCCGGTTACAATGAGCAGTTCTTC. It encodes CASSLGRAGYNEQFF.

Of note for this clone: This may be a read error, as it is one base from a much larger clone. V gene TRBV20-1 combines with J gene TRBJ1-1; possible D gene TRBD1, 5 bases. The germline V gene encodes CDR1 DFQATT and CDR2 SNEGSKA (reference sequence). This CDR3 region has 11 residues. Trimming removed 1 base from V and 11 bases from J, with 11 bases in between. CDR3 amino acids: CSARGQGCAFF. The CDR3 DNA follows: TGCAGTGCTAGAGGTCAGGGATGTGCTTTCTTT.

The sample holds a few counts of this clone. A read error is possible here, since a much larger clone lies one base away. The V gene is TRBV28, the J gene TRBJ1-6, with D perhaps matching TRBD1 (5 bases). V lost 2 bases to trimming and J lost 9 bases, with 11 bases between them. Germline V gives CDR1 MDHEN, CDR2 SYDVKM. This CDR3 is 14 amino acids long. CDR3 sequence: CASSLKAGLSPLHF. The CDR3 DNA follows: TGTGCCAGCAGTTTAAAGGCAGGGCTTTCACCCCTCCACTTT.

This clone was observed a few times. Given a much more abundant clone one base away, this may be a read error. The chain combines TRBV12-3 or TRBV12-4 with TRBJ2-4; 7 nucleotides agree with TRBD1. This CDR3 has 16 amino acids. CDR3 bases: TGTGCCAGCAGTTTTTTACAGGGGCTAGCCAAAAACATTAAGTACTTC. It yields the protein CASSFLQGLAKNIKYF.

V and J are TRBV5-1 and TRBJ2-7; tentative D call: TRBD1 (6 bases). Deletions cut 7 bases from V and 5 bases from J, with 16 bases between. This CDR3 region has 13 residues. The germline V gene encodes CDR1 SGHRS and CDR2 YFSETQ. This chain's CDR3 is CASGLLRGDEQYF. The CDR3 coding sequence is TGCGCCAGCGGATTGCTCAGGGGAGACGAGCAGTACTTC. Combining the CDR3 with reference TRBV5-1 and TRBJ2-7 gives the whole variable domain KAGVTQTPRYLIKTRGQQVTLSCSPISGHRSVSWYQQTPGQGLQFLFEYFSETQRNKGNFPGRFSGRQFSNSRSEMNVSTLELGDSALYLCASGLLRGDEQYFGPGTRLTVT.

This clone has a handful of counts. A much larger clone sits a single nucleotide away, making a read error possible. The J gene is TRBJ2-5, the V gene TRBV12-5, with 13 bases matching TRBD2. The V gene end was trimmed by 2 bases and the J gene end by 3 bases; junction bases not matched to a gene: 3. There are 16 residues in the CDR3. The V gene's germline CDR1 is LGHNT and CDR2 FRNRAP. Written as DNA, the CDR3 is TGTGCTAGTGGTTTGTCCGGACTAGCGGGAGAAGAGACCCAGTACTTC. The encoded protein is CASGLSGLAGEETQYF.

This clone has ten or more counts. The genes are TRBV27 and TRBJ2-6; D gene uncertain. V was trimmed by 3 bases and J by 0 bases, leaving 9 bases between them. This CDR3 comprises 16 residues. Germline CDR1 reads MNHEY; CDR2 reads SMNVEV (reference sequence). CDR3 protein: CASSFYKNSGANVLTF. The CDR3 nucleotides read TGTGCCAGCAGTTTCTACAAGAACTCTGGGGCCAACGTCCTGACTTTC.

The chain links TRBV4-1 to TRBJ2-4; TRBD1 matches 12 bases. With 1 base clipped from V and 0 bases from J, the junction kept 7 bases outside the gene matches. Germline V gene sequence: CDR1 MGHRA, CDR2 YSYEKL. The CDR3 runs 19 residues. The CDR3 bases are TGCGCCAGCAGCCAAGTCGGGACAGGGGGCGTTTTAGCCAAAAACATTCAGTACTTC. Residues: CASSQVGTGGVLAKNIQYF.